This T cell receptor (beta chain) was captured by sequencing in a study of beta chain features in type 1 diabetes. The ends were cut back, 1 base at V and 0 bases at J, with 10 bases in the middle. This CDR3 spans 16 amino acids. The germline gives CDR1 SGHTA, CDR2 FQGNSA. Study-wide points: Across all four CD4+ subsets, people with type 1 diabetes showed modestly shorter TCRB CDR3s.

As every portion of the isolated RNA was reverse transcribed, the sequencing read expressed TCRB transcripts. This table comes from immunoSEQ multiplex PCR, and its TCRdb copy is limited to in-frame clones, with some not included. The table records approximately 360,000 clones, around 13% of them present only once. This clone came up a few times. Its antigen is as yet unknown. The receptor was isolated from a woman between 18 and 29 years old with type 1 diabetes. Sequencing used naive CD4+ T cells from blood. This chain uses TRBV7-2 with TRBJ1-3, with no clear D. CDR3 DNA: TGTGCCAGCAGCTTAGTTCCTACCCACTCTGGAAACACCATATATTTT. Translating gives CASSLVPTHSGNTIYF.